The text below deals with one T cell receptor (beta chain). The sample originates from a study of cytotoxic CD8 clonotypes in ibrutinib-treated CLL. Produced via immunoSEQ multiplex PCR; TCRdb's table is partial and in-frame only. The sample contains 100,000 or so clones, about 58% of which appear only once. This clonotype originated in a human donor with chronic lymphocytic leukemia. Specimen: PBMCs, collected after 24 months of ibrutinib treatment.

The CDR3 region is CASSSPRGDYEKLFF. The CDR3 DNA reads as TGTGCCAGCAGTAGTCCCAGGGGGGACTATGAAAAACTGTTTTTT. The gene calls are TRBV25-1 and TRBJ1-4, with 7 bases lining up with TRBD1. The V and J ends lost 5 bases and 6 bases, in that order; junction bases with no gene match: 9. There are 15 residues in the CDR3. CDR1 is MGHDK, CDR2 SYGVNS, per germline.